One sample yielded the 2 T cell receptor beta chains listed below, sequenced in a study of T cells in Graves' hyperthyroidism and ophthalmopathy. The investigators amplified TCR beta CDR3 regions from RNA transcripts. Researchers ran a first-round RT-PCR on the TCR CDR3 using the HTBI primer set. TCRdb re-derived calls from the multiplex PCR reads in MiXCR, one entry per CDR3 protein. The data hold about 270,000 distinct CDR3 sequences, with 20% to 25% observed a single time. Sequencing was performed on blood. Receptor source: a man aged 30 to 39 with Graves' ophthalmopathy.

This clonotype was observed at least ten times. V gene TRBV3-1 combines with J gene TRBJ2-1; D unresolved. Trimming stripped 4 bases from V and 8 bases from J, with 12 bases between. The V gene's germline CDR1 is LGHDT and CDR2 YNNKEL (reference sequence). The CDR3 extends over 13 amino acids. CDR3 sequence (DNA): TGTGCCAGCAGCCCCTTCACGGTTCATGAGCAGTTCTTC. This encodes CASSPFTVHEQFF.

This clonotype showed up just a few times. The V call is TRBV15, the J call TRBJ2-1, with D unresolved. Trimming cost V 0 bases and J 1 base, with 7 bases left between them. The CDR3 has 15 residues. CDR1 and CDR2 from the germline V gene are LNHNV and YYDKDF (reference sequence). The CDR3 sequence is CATSRDIGSYNEQFF. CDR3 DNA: TGTGCCACCAGCAGAGATATCGGATCCTACAATGAGCAGTTCTTC.